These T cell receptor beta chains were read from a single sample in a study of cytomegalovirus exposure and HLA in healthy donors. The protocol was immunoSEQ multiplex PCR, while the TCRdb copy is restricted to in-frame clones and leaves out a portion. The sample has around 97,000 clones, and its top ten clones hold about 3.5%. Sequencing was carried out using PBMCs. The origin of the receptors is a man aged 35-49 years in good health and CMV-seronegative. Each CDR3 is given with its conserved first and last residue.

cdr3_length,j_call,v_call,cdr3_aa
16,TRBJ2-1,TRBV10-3,CASQAGGPGSYNEQFF
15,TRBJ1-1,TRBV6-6,CASSYSAGAITEAFF
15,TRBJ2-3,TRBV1,CTILRRRCLTDTQYF
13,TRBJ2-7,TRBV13,CASSATGGREQYF
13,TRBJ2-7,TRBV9,CASSVVPGGEQYF
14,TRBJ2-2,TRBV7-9,CASGREGSTGELFF
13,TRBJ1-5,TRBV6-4,CASHRWLNQPQHF
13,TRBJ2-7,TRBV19,CASSQQGSYEQYF
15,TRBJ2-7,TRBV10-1,CASSESIKTPGEQYF
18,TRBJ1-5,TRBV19,CASSILGPQGARNQPQHF
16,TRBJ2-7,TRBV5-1,CASSLAISGGFNEQYF
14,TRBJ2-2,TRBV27,CASSFQTNTGELFF
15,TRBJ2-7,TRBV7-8,CASSLTGQGPYEQYF
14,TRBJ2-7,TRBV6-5,CASRTKTTFYEQYF
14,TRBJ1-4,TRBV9,CASSSGGRVEKLFF
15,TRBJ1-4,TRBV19,CASNFPRQGKEKLFF
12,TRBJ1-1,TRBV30,CAWDDRGTEAFF
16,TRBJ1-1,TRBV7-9,CASSSRDRGGITEAFF
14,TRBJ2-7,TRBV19,CASKEWDSNGEQYF
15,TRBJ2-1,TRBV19,CASSGASGGYNEQFF
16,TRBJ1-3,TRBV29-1,CSVGVAGSGSGNTIYF
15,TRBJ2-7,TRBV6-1,CASSVGTGNAYEQYF
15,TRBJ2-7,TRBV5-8,CASSLAQGHFYEQYF
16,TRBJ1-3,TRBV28,CASSLGGTGAGNTIYF
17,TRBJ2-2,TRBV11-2,CASSLRGWGRDTGELFF
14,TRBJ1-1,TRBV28,CASGPGTGFTEAFF
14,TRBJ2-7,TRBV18,CASSPWNRADEQYF
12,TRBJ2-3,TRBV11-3,CASSPGQSTQYF
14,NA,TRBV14,CASSQETSGDEQYF
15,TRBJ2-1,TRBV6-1,CASKASGPLVNEQFF